The sequence of this T cell receptor beta chain was determined in a study of response to subunit inactivated influenza vaccine. Points from the study as a whole: Authors suggested seasonal influenza vaccinations each recruit few new T cells.

This clonotype has more than one count but fewer than ten. The antigen remains undetermined. The V and J ends lost 6 bases and 1 base respectively, with 12 bases between them. The CDR3 is made up of 13 amino acids. Germline V CDR1 and CDR2: DFQATT, SNEGSKA (reference sequence). TCRdb re-derived calls from the RT-PCR reads in MiXCR, one entry per CDR3 protein. The sample has 550,000 to 800,000 distinct CDR3 sequences, 15% to 19% seen once. The rearrangement links TRBV20-1 to TRBJ2-5; D uncertain. Sequencing used PBMCs from blood, obtained 11 to 12 days after vaccination. The clonotype comes from a man aged 50 to 60 who received an inactivated influenza vaccine. Written as DNA, the CDR3 is TGCAGTGCCCCTCGAGCGCCCCAAGAGACCCAGTACTTC. Protein: CSAPRAPQETQYF.